A selection of T cell receptor beta chains follows, all from one sample in a study of Ad26.COV2.S vaccination and SARS-CoV-2 variants. Method: immunoSEQ multiplex PCR; TCRdb's copy keeps in-frame clones and lacks some. The table has about 400,000 clones, about 83% seen once; the top ten hold about 7.1%. The material sequenced was peripheral blood, taken in a trial of Ad26.COV2.S vaccine versus placebo. The source of these receptors is a person between 18 and 65 years old who received the Ad26.COV2.S COVID-19 vaccine or a placebo. Each CDR3 is given without its conserved first and last residue. A row's size may be missing; if present it is once, few, many or a size class.

clone size,V gene,J gene,CDR3 protein
.,TRBV5-1,TRBJ2-5,ASSSSRGTQETQY
.,TRBV5-1,TRBJ1-1,ASSLETDYTEAF
.,TRBV7-8,TRBJ1-5,ASSLLWQNLGGNQPQH
.,TRBV28,TRBJ1-2,ASISDKHYGYT
.,TRBV18,TRBJ1-4,ASSPGQRNEKLF
.,TRBV6-4,TRBJ2-2,ASGAGGDTGELF
.,TRBV7-2,TRBJ1-3,ASSPGPGLFTIY
once,TRBV4-3,TRBJ1-2,ASSPRQGDYGYT
.,TRBV12-3/TRBV12-4,TRBJ1-1,ASSLAVNTEAF
.,TRBV14,TRBJ2-3,ASSQLRGLRGPSTDTQY
.,TRBV6-6,TRBJ1-2,ATRPVTGYYGYT
.,TRBV5-1,TRBJ2-1,ASSFGQLDNEQF
.,TRBV5-4,TRBJ2-1,ASSFGLAANEQF
once,TRBV11-2,TRBJ2-2,ASHLQGNTGELF
.,TRBV27,TRBJ2-1,ASSLNNEQF
.,TRBV18,TRBJ1-6,ASSPLQIRRTNSPLH
.,TRBV7-9,TRBJ1-2,ASSPTRGNYGYT
.,TRBV12-5,TRBJ2-7,AGKDGTGTYEQY
.,TRBV11-3,TRBJ2-3,ASSLSGGLTDTQY
.,TRBV7-8,TRBJ2-1,ASSLLGEQF
.,TRBV4-1,TRBJ2-1,ASSQEAGGYNEQF
.,TRBV11-2,TRBJ2-7,ASSQSPSGMMSYEQY
.,TRBV5-1,TRBJ2-2,ASSRPEKGDTGELF
.,TRBV7-2,TRBJ1-2,ASSPRAGLGASDT
.,TRBV27,TRBJ2-7,ASGLSHEQY
.,TRBV1,TRBJ2-7,TSSQRGGLISSYEQY
once,TRBV29-1,TRBJ1-2,SVIFGDSNYGYT
.,TRBV5-5,TRBJ1-2,ASSIDVRYGYT